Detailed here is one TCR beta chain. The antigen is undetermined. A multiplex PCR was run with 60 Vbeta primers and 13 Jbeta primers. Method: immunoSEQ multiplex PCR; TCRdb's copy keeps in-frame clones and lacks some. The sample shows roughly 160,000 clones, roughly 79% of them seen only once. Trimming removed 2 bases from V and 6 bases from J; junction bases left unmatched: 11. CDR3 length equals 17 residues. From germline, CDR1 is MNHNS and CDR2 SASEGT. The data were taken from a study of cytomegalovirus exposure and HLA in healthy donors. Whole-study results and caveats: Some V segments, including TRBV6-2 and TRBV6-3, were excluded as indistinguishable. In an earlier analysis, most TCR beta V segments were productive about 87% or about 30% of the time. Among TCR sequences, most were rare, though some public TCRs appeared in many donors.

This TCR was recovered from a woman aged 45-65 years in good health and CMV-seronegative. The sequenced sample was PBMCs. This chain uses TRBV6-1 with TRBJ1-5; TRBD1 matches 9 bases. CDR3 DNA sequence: TGTGCCAGCAGTGAATTGCCGGGACAGGGAGTAGGTCAGCCCCAGCATTTT. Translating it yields CASSELPGQGVGQPQHF.